A single sample is the source of the 28 T cell receptor beta chains below, sequenced in a study of blood T cell repertoires in COVID-19. TCRdb's copy holds only in-frame clones and misses some; the assay was immunoSEQ multiplex PCR. This sample yields approximately 120,000 clones, of which approximately 90% are seen a single time; around 1.9% belongs to the top ten. The sequenced sample consisted of peripheral blood. The origin of the receptors is a man aged 50-59 years with COVID-19, enrolled during active disease.

CDR3 in DNA: TGCGCCAGCAAGGGGGGGCCTTTAGTAGCGGGCACAGATACGCAGTATTTT. The encoded protein is CASKGGPLVAGTDTQYF. The rearrangement uses TRBV5-1 and TRBJ2-3; tentative D call: TRBD2 (7 bases). CDR1 and CDR2 from the germline V gene are SGHRS and YFSETQ. The V end lost 6 bases, the J end lost 1 base, and 21 bases lay between the germline ends. The CDR3 sequence is 17 residues long. Complete variable domain (other parts from reference TRBV5-1 and TRBJ2-3): KAGVTQTPRYLIKTRGQQVTLSCSPISGHRSVSWYQQTPGQGLQFLFEYFSETQRNKGNFPGRFSGRQFSNSRSEMNVSTLELGDSALYLCASKGGPLVAGTDTQYFGPGTRLTVL.

The gene calls are TRBV29-1 and TRBJ1-1; 11 nucleotides line up with TRBD1. With V trimmed by 5 bases and J by 4 bases, 6 bases remained unmatched. The CDR3 is 14 amino acids. Germline-derived CDR1 and CDR2 are SQVTM and ANQGSEA. DNA of the CDR3: TGCAGCGTTCGGACAGGGGGCCTTGTCACTGAAGCTTTCTTT. This encodes CSVRTGGLVTEAFF. The whole variable domain, remainder taken from reference TRBV29-1 and TRBJ1-1, is SAVISQKPSRDICQRGTSLTIQCQVDSQVTMMFWYRQQPGQSLTLIATANQGSEATYESGFVIDKFPISRPNLTFSTLTVSNMSPEDSSIYLCSVRTGGLVTEAFFGQGTRLTVV.

This rearrangement joins TRBV5-6 to TRBJ1-4; 9 bases match TRBD1. The J segment lost 5 bases and the V segment lost 4 bases, leaving 6 bases of the junction unmatched. CDR3 length: 15 residues. Per the germline V gene, CDR1 is SGHDT and CDR2 is YYEEEE. The CDR3 nucleotides read TGTGCCAGCAGCGAGGCCGGGACAGGGAATGAAAAACTGTTTTTT. Translating gives CASSEAGTGNEKLFF.

The genes are TRBV7-6 and TRBJ2-3; no firm D call. Between the trimmed V and J ends, which lost 0 bases and 1 base, there was a span of 8 bases. Germline V gene sequence: CDR1 SGHVS, CDR2 FNYEAQ. This CDR3 is built from 15 residues. The CDR3 DNA is TGTGCCAGCAGCTTAGCGCGGTCCGGCACAGATACGCAGTATTTT. Its protein is CASSLARSGTDTQYF.

V and J are TRBV18 and TRBJ2-6; D is ambiguous. V lost 4 bases and J 0 bases, leaving 13 bases between the germline ends. The CDR3 totals 17 residues. Germline CDR1 and CDR2: KGHSH and LQKENI. CDR3 protein: CASSQLAAVSGANVLTF. The CDR3 DNA is TGTGCCAGCTCACAGTTGGCGGCGGTCTCTGGGGCCAACGTCCTGACTTTC.

The chain has TRBV20-1 and TRBJ2-3; 10 bases fit TRBD2. V shed 3 bases and J 6 bases; nucleotides not matched to a gene: 6. Germline CDR1 and CDR2: DFQATT and SNEGSKA (reference sequence). The CDR3 is made up of 14 amino acids. CDR3 region: CSASGLAGADTQYF. CDR3 coding DNA: TGCAGTGCTAGTGGGCTAGCGGGAGCTGATACGCAGTATTTT.

J is TRBJ2-7 and V is TRBV4-3; the match to TRBD1 covers 11 bases. V was pared by 4 bases and J by 3 bases, with 8 bases of the junction left unmatched. This CDR3 comprises 16 residues. The germline CDR1 and CDR2 sequences are LGHNA and YSLEER. CDR3 in amino acids: CASSPTTGTGGYEQYF. The CDR3 DNA is TGCGCCAGCAGCCCCACAACCGGGACAGGGGGCTACGAGCAGTACTTC.

This chain uses TRBV7-8 with TRBJ2-2, with D possibly matching TRBD2 (6 bases). This CDR3 region has 14 residues. CDR1 is SGHVS and CDR2 is FQNEAQ in the germline V gene. Trimming shortened V by 4 bases and J by 3 bases, and 9 bases separated the two germline ends. The chain's CDR3 is CASSSGTHTGELFF. The CDR3 region has the DNA TGTGCCAGCAGCTCCGGGACTCACACCGGGGAGCTGTTTTTT.

The V call is TRBV2, the J call TRBJ1-3; D gene uncertain. The germline V gene encodes CDR1 SNHLY and CDR2 FYNNEI. This CDR3 has 12 residues. V was pared by 8 bases and J by 0 bases, with 5 bases between. The CDR3: CASSVSGNTIYF. The CDR3 DNA is TGTGCCAGCTCTGTCTCTGGAAACACCATATATTTT.

This sequence joins TRBV11-2 and TRBJ2-1, with a weak D call TRBD1 (5 bases). CDR3 length equals 15 residues. The germline gives CDR1 SGHAT, CDR2 FQNNGV. V lost 1 base and J lost 4, with 11 bases in between. The CDR3 region is CASSLVRGPYNEQFF. The CDR3 bases are TGTGCCAGCAGCTTAGTTAGGGGCCCATACAATGAGCAGTTCTTC.

The chain recombines TRBV6-5 with TRBJ1-6; D might be TRBD1 (6 bases). Germline lookup yields CDR1 MNHEY and CDR2 SVGAGI. V was shortened by 2 bases and J by 9 bases, with 11 bases between the two germline ends. This CDR3 comprises 14 residues. The DNA for the CDR3 is TGTGCCAGCAGTTACGGACAGACCATTTCACCCCTCCACTTT. Protein product: CASSYGQTISPLHF.

The CDR3 nucleotides are TGTGCCAGCAGCCCGAAACTAGCGGGAGGGATAGGTGAGCAGTTCTTC. It is translated as CASSPKLAGGIGEQFF. The rearrangement uses TRBV7-9 and TRBJ2-1; 13 nucleotides match TRBD2. Losses at the gene ends were 5 bases for V and 9 bases for J; bases not matched to a gene: 10. Germline V CDR1 and CDR2: SEHNR, FQNEAQ (reference sequence). This CDR3 spans 16 amino acids. Full variable domain (rest looked up from reference TRBV7-9 and TRBJ2-1): DTGVSQNPRHKITKRGQNVTFRCDPISEHNRLYWYRQTLGQGPEFLTYFQNEAQLEKSRLLSDRFSAERPKGSFSTLEIQRTEQGDSAMYLCASSPKLAGGIGEQFFGPGTRLTVL.

The CDR3 DNA follows: TGTGCCAGTGTGACGGGAATAGCACCTGTTGTGCAGTACTTC. The encoded protein is CASVTGIAPVVQYF. The chain joins TRBV11-2 to TRBJ2-7; tentative D call: TRBD2 (5 bases). The CDR3 covers 14 residues. With 9 bases removed from V and 9 bases from J, the gap between germline ends came to 24 bases. Germline assignment: CDR1 SGHAT and CDR2 FQNNGV.

This chain uses TRBV6-2 or TRBV6-3 with TRBJ1-2; D is unclear. V shed 0 bases and J shed 11 bases, with 10 bases lying between them. The CDR3 consists of 12 residues. CDR1 is MNHEY, CDR2 SVGEGT, per germline. The CDR3 is CASSYSRIGYTF. The DNA of the CDR3 is TGTGCCAGCAGTTACTCGCGGATTGGGTACACCTTC.

The J gene is TRBJ2-7, the V gene TRBV6-2 or TRBV6-3; 9 bases match TRBD1. The length of the CDR3 is 16 residues. CDR1 and CDR2 from the germline V gene are MNHEY and SVGEGT. V was clipped by 5 bases and J by 0 bases; unmatched bases: 8. Here the CDR3 DNA reads TGTGCCAGCAGTGACCAGCCGGGACAGGGCTCCTACGAGCAGTACTTC. Its protein is CASSDQPGQGSYEQYF.

This rearrangement joins TRBV12-3 or TRBV12-4 to TRBJ2-1, with 11 bases lining up with TRBD2. V was clipped by 8 bases and J by 6 bases; unmatched bases: 3. CDR3 length: 13 residues. The CDR3 DNA follows: TGTGCCAGCCGCCTAGCGGGAGGCAATGAGCAGTTCTTC. Translated, it gives CASRLAGGNEQFF.

The CDR3 region is CAWGGRVRYGYTF. In DNA, the CDR3 is TGTGCCTGGGGGGGGAGGGTGCGCTATGGCTACACCTTC. The chain is built from TRBV30 and TRBJ1-2; TRBD1 might be the D (5 bases). Deletions cut 5 bases from V and 4 bases from J, with 14 bases between. This CDR3 is built from 13 residues. The germline gives CDR1 GTSNPN, CDR2 SVGIG (reference sequence).

The V call is TRBV4-3, the J call TRBJ1-1; D is ambiguous. The germline gives CDR1 LGHNA, CDR2 YSLEER. Trimming removed 0 bases at V and 2 bases at J, with 10 bases between. The CDR3 spans 15 residues. CDR3 region: CASSQENTRNTEAFF. The DNA of the CDR3 is TGCGCCAGCAGCCAAGAGAACACCCGTAACACTGAAGCTTTCTTT.

The chain joins TRBV6-5 to TRBJ1-5, with D maybe TRBD1 (5 bases). CDR3 length equals 14 residues. CDR1 and CDR2 from the germline V gene are MNHEY and SVGAGI. The V end lost 5 bases, the J end lost 1 base, and 9 bases lay between the germline ends. The CDR3 loop reads CASSPGGSNQPQHF. In DNA, the CDR3 is TGTGCCAGCAGTCCCGGGGGGAGCAATCAGCCCCAGCATTTT.

The gene calls are TRBV3-1 (or the pseudogene TRBV3-2) and TRBJ1-2; TRBD1 is a possible D gene (5 bases). V shed 3 bases and J shed 6 bases, with 20 bases lying between them. Germline CDR1 reads LGHDT; CDR2 reads YNNKEL (reference sequence). This CDR3 spans 16 amino acids. The CDR3 is CASSQGPGRLWDGYTF. For the CDR3, the DNA is TGTGCCAGCAGCCAGGGGCCCGGGAGGTTATGGGATGGCTACACCTTC.

This chain uses TRBV4-1 with TRBJ1-3; D not certain. The CDR3 runs 15 residues. Trimming removed 1 base from V and 5 bases from J, with 12 bases in between. CDR1 and CDR2 (germline): MGHRA, YSYEKL. CDR3 sequence: CASSQGLAGRNTIYF. The CDR3 bases are TGCGCCAGCAGCCAAGGCCTTGCAGGCAGAAACACCATATATTTT.

This clone was counted between two and nine times. V usage is TRBV11-2 and J usage is TRBJ2-2; 12 bases map to TRBD2. The V gene end was trimmed by 5 bases and the J gene end by 5 bases; junction bases not matched to a gene: 9. Looked up from germline, CDR1 is SGHAT and CDR2 is FQNNGV. There are 17 residues in the CDR3. In nucleotides, the CDR3 is TGTGCCAGCAGCCCCAATGGACTAGCGGGAATAACCGGGGAGCTGTTTTTT. This codes for CASSPNGLAGITGELFF.

This chain connects TRBV3-1 (or the pseudogene TRBV3-2) to TRBJ2-3, with D uncertain. Germline lookup yields CDR1 LGHDT and CDR2 YNNKEL (reference sequence). The CDR3 totals 12 residues. V lost 1 base to trimming and J lost 6 bases, with 5 bases between them. CDR3 amino acids: CASSQVRDTQYF. CDR3 in DNA: TGTGCCAGCAGCCAAGTTCGGGATACGCAGTATTTT.

The chain is built from TRBV30 and TRBJ2-1, with 15 bases lining up with TRBD2. CDR1 is GTSNPN and CDR2 is SVGIG in the germline V gene (reference sequence). The CDR3 totals 17 residues. V gave up 0 bases and J gave up 6 bases; unmatched junction bases: 6. The CDR3 nucleotides read TGTGCCTGGAGTGTACCGGGACTAGCGGGAGGTTTCAATGAGCAGTTCTTC. Its translation is CAWSVPGLAGGFNEQFF.

The chain employs TRBV28 and TRBJ2-1, with 10 bases fitting TRBD1. CDR3 size: 13 residues. V shed 8 bases and J 8 bases; nucleotides not matched to a gene: 6. The germline V gene has CDR1 MDHEN and CDR2 SYDVKM. The CDR3 is CASRRQGAYEQFF. The CDR3 DNA sequence: TGTGCCAGCCGTCGACAGGGGGCCTATGAGCAGTTCTTC.

The chain uses TRBV5-1 and TRBJ2-1, with TRBD1 matching 12 bases. The germline gives CDR1 SGHRS, CDR2 YFSETQ. The trim removed 4 bases at V and 10 bases at J, leaving 6 bases unmatched. The CDR3 has 14 amino acids. CDR3 sequence (DNA): TGCGCCAGCAGCATCGGGACAGGGGGCAACGAGCAGTTCTTC. Residues: CASSIGTGGNEQFF.

This clone was recorded once. Additional DNA sequences in this sample encode the identical CDR3. The gene calls are TRBV18 and TRBJ2-5; TRBD1 agrees at 7 bases. From germline, CDR1 is KGHSH and CDR2 LQKENI. The V segment lost 3 bases and the J segment 3 bases; nucleotides outside the gene matches: 1. The CDR3 has 13 amino acids. The CDR3 protein is CASSPGTEETQYF. In DNA, the CDR3 is TGTGCCAGCTCACCTGGGACAGAAGAGACCCAGTACTTC.

The CDR3 reads CASSPSRGGEKLFF. The DNA for the CDR3 is TGTGCCAGCAGTCCCTCTAGGGGCGGTGAAAAACTGTTTTTT. The chain links TRBV28 to TRBJ1-4, with D possibly being TRBD1 (5 bases). The CDR3 is 14 amino acids. V lost 5 bases and J lost 7, with 14 bases in between. CDR1 and CDR2 (germline): MDHEN, SYDVKM.